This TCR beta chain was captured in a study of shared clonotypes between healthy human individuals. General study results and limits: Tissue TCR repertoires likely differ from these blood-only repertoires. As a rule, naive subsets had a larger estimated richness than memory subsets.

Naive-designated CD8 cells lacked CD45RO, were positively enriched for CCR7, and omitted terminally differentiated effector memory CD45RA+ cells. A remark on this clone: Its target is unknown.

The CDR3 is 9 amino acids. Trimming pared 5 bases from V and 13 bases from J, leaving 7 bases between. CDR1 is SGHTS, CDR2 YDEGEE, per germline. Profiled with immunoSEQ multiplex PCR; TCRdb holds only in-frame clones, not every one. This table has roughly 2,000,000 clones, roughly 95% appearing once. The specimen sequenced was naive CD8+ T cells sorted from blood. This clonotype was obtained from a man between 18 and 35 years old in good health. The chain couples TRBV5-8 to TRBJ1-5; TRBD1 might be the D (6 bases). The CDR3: CASSQGQHF. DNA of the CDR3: TGTGCCAGCAGTCAGGGGCAGCATTTT.